One and the same sample provided the 24 T cell receptor beta chains below, sequenced in a study of blood T cell repertoires in COVID-19. TCRdb's copy holds only in-frame clones and misses some; the assay was immunoSEQ multiplex PCR. This sample has fewer than 150,000 clones, with 71% found just once. The sequenced sample was peripheral blood. These receptors were taken from a human donor with acute or convalescent COVID-19. The donor label of this sample is uncertain.

The chain carries TRBV14 and TRBJ1-1, with D tentatively TRBD1 (6 bases). The CDR3 has 17 residues. The germline V gene encodes CDR1 SGHDN and CDR2 FVKESK. Trimming pared 0 bases from V and 0 bases from J, leaving 14 bases between. The CDR3 is CASSQDLGALLNTEAFF. CDR3 coding DNA: TGTGCCAGCAGCCAAGATCTGGGGGCCCTCCTGAACACTGAAGCTTTCTTT.

This clone has just a few counts. V usage is TRBV28 and J usage is TRBJ2-3; D perhaps matches TRBD2 (6 bases). The CDR3 is 15 residues long. CDR1 is MDHEN and CDR2 is SYDVKM in the germline V gene. V was pared by 5 bases and J by 0 bases, with 12 bases between. In DNA, the CDR3 is TGTGCCAGCAGTGATAGCGGTTCTAGCACAGATACGCAGTATTTT. Translation: CASSDSGSSTDTQYF.

The chain has TRBV24-1 and TRBJ2-1, with 10 bases that match TRBD2. V trimming: 4 bases; J trimming: 6 bases; junction bases outside the gene matches: 5. This CDR3 has 15 amino acids. Germline CDR1 reads KGHDR; CDR2 reads SFDVKD. This CDR3 reads CATSDTSGAPNEQFF. In DNA form, the CDR3 reads TGTGCCACCAGTGACACTAGCGGGGCCCCCAATGAGCAGTTCTTC.

This clone turned up a few times. The chain couples TRBV3-1 (or the pseudogene TRBV3-2) to TRBJ2-7, with 7 bases matching TRBD2. Germline trimming cut 1 base from V and 6 bases from J; bases unmatched to any gene: 9. The germline CDR1 and CDR2 sequences are LGHDT and YNNKEL (reference sequence). The CDR3 length is 15 residues. Here the CDR3 DNA reads TGTGCCAGCAGCCAAGCAGGGAGGGACTCCCCCGAGCAGTACTTC. It encodes CASSQAGRDSPEQYF.

V and J are TRBV5-6 and TRBJ2-7, with a tentative D call TRBD2 (5 bases). Germline V lookup: CDR1 SGHDT, CDR2 YYEEEE. V was shortened by 3 bases and J by 3 bases, with 13 bases between the two germline ends. The CDR3 is 14 residues long. In DNA form, the CDR3 reads TGTGCCAGCAGCTCCTTCGGGGAGAGCTACGAGCAGTACTTC. This translates into CASSSFGESYEQYF.

This clone has a handful of counts. The rearrangement links TRBV28 to TRBJ2-5, with D possibly being TRBD1 (6 bases). CDR1 and CDR2 from the germline V gene are MDHEN and SYDVKM. V dropped 5 bases and J dropped 2 bases, with 12 bases sitting between them. The CDR3 spans 14 residues. The CDR3 protein is CASSTRTDQETQYF. DNA for the CDR3: TGTGCCAGCAGTACCAGGACAGATCAAGAGACCCAGTACTTC.

This sequence joins TRBV5-1 and TRBJ2-5; D gene unclear. With 7 bases removed from V and 9 bases from J, the gap between germline ends came to 7 bases. CDR1 and CDR2 from the germline V gene are SGHRS and YFSETQ. The CDR3 loop spans 9 amino acids. CDR3 residues: CASHGPQYF. CDR3 DNA sequence: TGCGCCAGCCATGGGCCCCAGTACTTC.

In its sample, this clone was seen a few times. The V and J genes are TRBV4-1 and TRBJ2-1; TRBD1 matches at 8 bases. Germline V gene data show CDR1 as MGHRA and CDR2 as YSYEKL. The CDR3 covers 15 residues. V shed 0 bases, J shed 7 bases, and the junction held 5 bases outside the gene matches. The CDR3 is CASSQDQDRENEQFF. The DNA of the CDR3 is TGCGCCAGCAGCCAAGATCAGGACAGGGAGAATGAGCAGTTCTTC.

The rearrangement uses TRBV13 and TRBJ2-3; 13 bases align to TRBD2. The germline gives CDR1 PRHDT, CDR2 FYEKMQ (reference sequence). V shed 4 bases and J 6 bases; nucleotides not matched to a gene: 13. This CDR3 is 18 amino acids long. The DNA of the CDR3 is TGTGCCAGCAGCTCGCTACTGGGACTAGCGGGGATGGGGGATACGCAGTATTTT. Translating it yields CASSSLLGLAGMGDTQYF.

The chain has TRBV7-6 and TRBJ2-2; 10 nucleotides match TRBD2. CDR1 is SGHVS and CDR2 is FNYEAQ in the germline V gene. Trimming took 2 bases from V and 5 from J; bases not matched to a gene: 2. The CDR3 covers 15 residues. The CDR3 bases are TGTGCCAGCAGCTTATCTAGCGGGGGAACCGGGGAGCTGTTTTTT. This gives the protein CASSLSSGGTGELFF.

This clone is termed medium-sized. The chain joins TRBV4-1 to TRBJ2-1; 7 bases line up with TRBD2. The V gene's germline CDR1 is MGHRA and CDR2 YSYEKL. The CDR3 is made up of 17 amino acids. Germline trimming cut 0 bases from V and 2 bases from J; bases unmatched to any gene: 7. CDR3 coding DNA: TGCGCCAGCAGCCAAGATGTCGCTAGCGGAACCTACAATGAGCAGTTCTTC. This gives the protein CASSQDVASGTYNEQFF.

The chain joins TRBV24-1 to TRBJ1-2; unclear D gene. This CDR3 has 13 amino acids. Germline values: CDR1 KGHDR, CDR2 SFDVKD. Between the trimmed V and J ends, which lost 4 bases and 8 bases, there was a span of 13 bases. CDR3 nucleotides: TGTGCCACCAGTGAACGAGGGCTGGGGGGCTACACCTTC. Its protein product is CATSERGLGGYTF.

V and J are TRBV6-6 and TRBJ1-1; D is ambiguous. CDR3 length: 13 residues. Germline loops: CDR1 MNHNY, CDR2 SVGAGI (reference sequence). The V end was cut by 7 bases, the J end by 4 bases, with 13 bases between. In DNA, the CDR3 is TGTGCCAGCACTACGGCCGGAGTCACTGAAGCTTTCTTT. Translation gives CASTTAGVTEAFF.

The V call is TRBV28, the J call TRBJ2-7; D is unresolved. This CDR3 contains 14 residues. Germline V gene sequence: CDR1 MDHEN, CDR2 SYDVKM. Trimming left V 4 bases short and J 6 bases short, with 16 bases between. The DNA for the CDR3 is TGTGCCAGCAGTTCCCCACTCCCCGGTCGCGAGCAGTACGTC. As protein: CASSSPLPGREQYV.

This clone was recorded at least ten times. The chain joins TRBV7-9 to TRBJ2-5, with 12 bases identical to TRBD2. The CDR3 runs 15 residues. Germline V CDR1 and CDR2: SEHNR, FQNEAQ (reference sequence). The J segment lost 2 bases and the V segment lost 4 bases, leaving 2 bases of the junction unmatched. This chain's CDR3 is CASSSLAGGQETQYF. CDR3 sequence (DNA): TGTGCCAGCAGCTCACTAGCGGGGGGTCAAGAGACCCAGTACTTC.

This clone showed up many times. CDR3 sequence (DNA): TGTGCCAGCAGCCAATTCTACGGAGCAGGAGGTTCGTTTGGAAACACCATATATTTT. Its protein is CASSQFYGAGGSFGNTIYF. V gene TRBV3-1 (or the pseudogene TRBV3-2) combines with J gene TRBJ1-3; no definite D call. Germline CDR1 reads LGHDT; CDR2 reads YNNKEL (reference sequence). The length of the CDR3 is 19 residues. Trimming left V 2 bases short and J 3 bases short, with 23 bases between.

V gene TRBV9 combines with J gene TRBJ2-3, with D perhaps matching TRBD2 (7 bases). V dropped 4 bases and J dropped 2 bases, with 14 bases sitting between them. CDR1 SGDLS and CDR2 YYNGEE come from the germline V gene. The CDR3 totals 15 residues. CDR3 nucleotide sequence: TGTGCCAGCAGCTTAGAAGGGGGGGACACAGATACGCAGTATTTT. This codes for CASSLEGGDTDTQYF.

The sample holds many counts of this clone. The V gene is TRBV4-1, the J gene TRBJ2-1, with 13 bases fitting TRBD2. CDR3 size: 21 residues. Per germline, CDR1 MGHRA and CDR2 YSYEKL. Trimming removed 2 bases from V and 0 bases from J; junction bases left unmatched: 13. CDR3 in amino acids: CASSQQRRTSGGRSSYNEQFF. The CDR3 DNA follows: TGCGCCAGCAGCCAACAACGTAGGACTAGCGGGGGCCGTAGCTCCTACAATGAGCAGTTCTTC.

The V and J genes are TRBV9 and TRBJ1-2; no clear D. Germline V gene data show CDR1 as SGDLS and CDR2 as YYNGEE. The CDR3 length is 13 residues. Trimming stripped 5 bases from V and 3 bases from J, with 11 bases between. The CDR3 sequence is CASSEQSDYGYTF. The CDR3 DNA sequence: TGTGCCAGCAGTGAACAGAGTGACTATGGCTACACCTTC.

This clone appeared a few times. The rearrangement joins TRBV24-1 to TRBJ2-2; 10 bases line up with TRBD1. The CDR3 is 15 amino acids. Looked up from germline, CDR1 is KGHDR and CDR2 is SFDVKD. DNA for the CDR3: TGTGCTACGGGCGGGGACAGGGGTAAGGCCGGGGAGCTGTTTTTT. It encodes CATGGDRGKAGELFF.

The chain combines TRBV2 with TRBJ2-1; tentative D call: TRBD2 (5 bases). The CDR3 consists of 13 residues. The ends were cut back, 8 bases at V and 7 bases at J, with 15 bases in the middle. CDR1 is SNHLY and CDR2 is FYNNEI in the germline V gene. The CDR3 sequence: CASPKKRVNEQFF. The CDR3 DNA follows: TGTGCCAGCCCAAAAAAGAGGGTGAATGAGCAGTTCTTC.

This clone was recorded at least ten times. J is TRBJ1-1 and V is TRBV11-2; D may be TRBD1 (5 bases). Germline V lookup: CDR1 SGHAT, CDR2 FQNNGV. The CDR3 spans 15 residues. Between the trimmed V and J ends, which lost 8 bases and 3 bases, there was a span of 19 bases. For the CDR3, the DNA is TGTGCCAGCGCAACTCGGCCGGAGGGGTACACTGAAGCTTTCTTT. Translated: CASATRPEGYTEAFF.

In the case of this clone: Other nucleotide sequences from this sample produce the same CDR3. The chain combines TRBV5-1 with TRBJ2-1; 7 bases fit TRBD2. From germline, CDR1 is SGHRS and CDR2 YFSETQ. The V segment lost 0 bases and the J segment 0 bases; nucleotides outside the gene matches: 9. This CDR3 is built from 18 residues. The CDR3 DNA reads as TGCGCCAGCAGCTTGGTCTGGGGGGGGGTCTTCTCCTACAATGAGCAGTTCTTC. Protein product: CASSLVWGGVFSYNEQFF.

This chain connects TRBV18 to TRBJ2-1, with TRBD2 identical over 13 bases. The CDR3 length is 17 residues. The J segment lost 0 bases and the V segment lost 6 bases, leaving 5 bases of the junction unmatched. Germline loops: CDR1 KGHSH, CDR2 LQKENI. The CDR3, as DNA: TGTGCCAGCTCGCAACTAGCGGGGGGGCTCTCCTACAATGAGCAGTTCTTC. Translating it yields CASSQLAGGLSYNEQFF. Combining the CDR3 with reference TRBV18 and TRBJ2-1 gives the whole variable domain NAGVMQNPRHLVRRRGQEARLRCSPMKGHSHVYWYRQLPEEGLKFMVYLQKENIIDESGMPKERFSAEFPKEGPSILRIQQVVRGDSAAYFCASSQLAGGLSYNEQFFGPGTRLTVL.